A selection of T cell receptor beta chains follows, all from one sample in a study of graft-versus-host responses after intestinal transplantation. These TCRs are of unknown antigen specificity. Libraries were prepared by immunoSEQ multiplex PCR; TCRdb keeps only in-frame clonotypes and omits some of them. Found here are 85,000 to 100,000 clones, roughly nine tenths of them singletons; the top ten hold 0.17%. Sequenced material: unstimulated CD4+ T cells sorted from spleen or lymph node cells, taken before intestinal transplant. The receptors stem from a human donor who received an intestinal transplant. Each CDR3 is given with its conserved first and last residue. Fields, in order: D gene, CDR3 length, V gene, J gene, clone size, CDR3 DNA, CDR3 protein. A D gene is named only where the DNA matches it firmly. Size is stated for part of the rows, as once, few or many counts, or as a class when the clone is expanded.

>TRBD1|13|TRBV6-5|TRBJ1-2|.
TGTGCCAGCAGTTACTTGACAGGGGGTGGCTACACCTTC
CASSYLTGGGYTF
>.|14|TRBV9|TRBJ2-3|once
TGTGCCAGCAGCGTAGGGGAAGGGGTGGATACGCAGTATTTT
CASSVGEGVDTQYF
>TRBD2|15|TRBV29-1|TRBJ2-5|.
TGCAGCGTTGTTGCTAGCGGGAGAAGGCAGGAGACCCAGTACTTC
CSVVASGRRQETQYF
>TRBD1|14|TRBV5-1|TRBJ1-2|.
TGCGCCAGCAGCCCCGATGCGGGACAGCCAACTAGGGCCTTC
CASSPDAGQPTRAF
>TRBD1|15|TRBV5-1|TRBJ1-1|.
TGCGCCAGCAGCACCTGGACAGGGGGGGGGACTGAAGCTTTCTTT
CASSTWTGGGTEAFF
>TRBD2|15|TRBV7-9|TRBJ2-1|.
TGTGCCAGCAGTTTGTGGCGGGAGGGAGGAAATGAGCAGTTCTTC
CASSLWREGGNEQFF
>.|15|TRBV4-2|TRBJ1-5|.
TGTGCCAGCAGCCAAACACAGGGAGGCAATCAGCCCCAGCATTTT
CASSQTQGGNQPQHF
>TRBD2|15|TRBV5-1|TRBJ2-7|.
TGCGCCAGCAGCCCATACGGGGGGGCCTCCTACGAGCAGTACTTC
CASSPYGGASYEQYF
>TRBD1|13|TRBV16|TRBJ1-1|.
TGTGCCAGCTCCGGGACAGGGTCCCTGGGAGCTTTCTTT
CASSGTGSLGAFF
>TRBD1|13|TRBV18|TRBJ2-7|once
TGTGCCAGCTCATGGACAACAGGGGACGAGCAGTACTTC
CASSWTTGDEQYF
>.|13|TRBV5-1|TRBJ1-1|.
TGCGCCAGCAGGGACAGAGGGGCCACTGAAGCTTTCTTT
CASRDRGATEAFF
>TRBD2|16|TRBV10-3|TRBJ2-7|.
TGTGCCATCAGCGAGTATTTTAGCGGGAGGGCTGACGAGCAGTACTTC
CAISEYFSGRADEQYF
>TRBD2|15|TRBV5-6|TRBJ2-7|.
TGTGCCAGCAGCTATTCGACTAGCGGGATCGGCGAGCAGTACTTC
CASSYSTSGIGEQYF
>TRBD2|15|TRBV7-2|TRBJ2-2|once
TGTGCCAGCAGCCCGGGGGGGCGGGGGACCGGGGAGCTGTTTTTT
CASSPGGRGTGELFF
>TRBD2|16|TRBV5-1|TRBJ2-3|.
TGCGCCAGCAGCCAACTAGCGGGAGATGGCACAGATACGCAGTATTTT
CASSQLAGDGTDTQYF
>TRBD1|14|TRBV7-9|TRBJ2-5|.
TGTGCCAGCAGCTGGACAGGGGGCGAAGAGACCCAGTACTTC
CASSWTGGEETQYF
>TRBD1|13|TRBV6-1|TRBJ1-2|once
TGTGCCAGCAGGGCACAGGGGGCAAGGGGCTACACCTTC
CASRAQGARGYTF
>TRBD1|16|TRBV5-6|TRBJ2-2|.
TGTGCCAGCAGCTTGGTCGACAGGGCCAACCCCGGGGAGCTGTTTTTT
CASSLVDRANPGELFF
>.|13|TRBV30|TRBJ2-7|.
TGTGCCTGGAGTGGTTCAGGGGAGCGCGAGCAGTACTTC
CAWSGSGEREQYF
>TRBD2|15|TRBV6-5|TRBJ2-1|.
TGTGCCAGCAGCTCAGCTAGCGGGAGTAACAATGAGCAGTTCTTC
CASSSASGSNNEQFF
>TRBD2|15|TRBV5-6|TRBJ2-1|.
TGTGCCAGCAGCGAGGGACTAGCGCATTACAATGAGCAGTTCTTC
CASSEGLAHYNEQFF
>TRBD2|12|TRBV7-9|TRBJ2-7|.
TGTGCCAGCAGCCTACCGGGGGGTACGCAGTACTTC
CASSLPGGTQYF
>.|13|TRBV6-4|TRBJ1-1|.
TGTGCCAGCAGTGAGCATACAGGCACTGAAGCTTTCTTT
CASSEHTGTEAFF
>TRBD2|18|TRBV23-1|TRBJ2-1|.
TGCGCCAGCAGTCAATCACGACCTGGACTAGCGGGTGACAATGAGCAGTTCTTC
CASSQSRPGLAGDNEQFF
>TRBD1|14|TRBV6-5|TRBJ2-7|.
TGTGCCAGCAGTTACGGGACAGAAAACTACGAGCAGTACTTC
CASSYGTENYEQYF
>TRBD2|13|TRBV7-6|TRBJ2-1|.
TGTGCCGCGATGGGACTAGGTGGCAATGAGCAGTTCTTC
CAAMGLGGNEQFF
>.|15|TRBV4-1|TRBJ1-5|.
TGCGCCAGCAGCCAAGTAGGCCAGGGAGGGATGCCCCAGCATTTT
CASSQVGQGGMPQHF
>TRBD1|13|TRBV18|TRBJ1-6|.
TGTGCCAGCTCACTTACAGGGGAGCCACCCCTCCACTTT
CASSLTGEPPLHF
>TRBD1|15|TRBV19|TRBJ1-2|.
TGTGCCAGTAGTATAGACAGGGGGACAAACTATGGCTACACCTTC
CASSIDRGTNYGYTF
>.|13|TRBV5-8|TRBJ1-6|once
TGTGCCAGCAGCTTGGTCCCAAATTCACCCCTCCACTTT
CASSLVPNSPLHF
>TRBD1|14|TRBV19|TRBJ1-5|once
TGTGCCAGTAATCTCCACAGGGGAAATCAGCCCCAGCATTTT
CASNLHRGNQPQHF
>TRBD1|14|TRBV19|TRBJ2-1|.
TGTGCCAGTAGTGAAGGTAGGGGGCCAAATGAGCAGTTCTTC
CASSEGRGPNEQFF
>.|14|TRBV2|TRBJ2-1|.
TGTGCCAGCATACCTCTAGCGTTCAACAATGAGCAGTTCTTC
CASIPLAFNNEQFF
>.|13|TRBV5-1|TRBJ1-1|.
TGCGCCAGCAGCTTGGCAGACAGCACTGAAGCTTTCTTT
CASSLADSTEAFF
>TRBD2|17|TRBV5-1|TRBJ2-7|.
TGCGCCAGCAGCTTGAGGTCCGCTAGCGGGAGCCCTTCCGAGCAGTACTTC
CASSLRSASGSPSEQYF
>.|12|TRBV18|TRBJ2-5|few
TGTGCCAGCTCACCAACAGGGGAGACCCAGTACTTC
CASSPTGETQYF
>.|16|TRBV4-3|TRBJ2-6|.
TGCGCCAGCAGCCAAGAACAGGGCTCTGGGGCCAACGTCCTGACTTTC
CASSQEQGSGANVLTF
>TRBD1|16|TRBV11-2|TRBJ1-2|.
TGTGCCAGCAGCTTAGATTCATGGGACAGGGGGGATGGCTACACCTTC
CASSLDSWDRGDGYTF
>.|16|TRBV28|TRBJ1-5|.
TGTGCCAGCAGTCCCATGAACCTCAGGGGAAATCAGCCCCAGCATTTT
CASSPMNLRGNQPQHF
>.|19|TRBV21-1|TRBJ2-3|.
TGTGCCAGCAGCACCCTCCGGGACAGGGGGCATTCTTGTCGAGATACGCAGTATTTT
CASSTLRDRGHSCRDTQYF
>.|15|TRBV12-5|TRBJ1-1|.
TGTGCTAGTGGTTTGAAACAGGGTGACGACACTGAAGCTTTCTTT
CASGLKQGDDTEAFF
>TRBD1|15|TRBV10-2|TRBJ1-6|.
TGCGCCAGCAGAGAGACAGGGGGCGGCCGTCCTCCCCTCCACTTT
CASRETGGGRPPLHF
>.|16|TRBV5-1|TRBJ2-3|.
TGCGCCAGCAGCTGGGTTAGCGGACAATACACAGATACGCAGTATTTT
CASSWVSGQYTDTQYF
>.|15|TRBV10-1|TRBJ1-4|.
TGCGCCAGCAGTGAGTCCGGGACAACGGTTGAAAAACTGTTTTTT
CASSESGTTVEKLFF
>.|18|TRBV5-1|TRBJ2-1|.
TGCGCCAGCAGCTTGGGGTTAGGCCAGAACAGCTCCTACAATGAGCAGTTCTTC
CASSLGLGQNSSYNEQFF